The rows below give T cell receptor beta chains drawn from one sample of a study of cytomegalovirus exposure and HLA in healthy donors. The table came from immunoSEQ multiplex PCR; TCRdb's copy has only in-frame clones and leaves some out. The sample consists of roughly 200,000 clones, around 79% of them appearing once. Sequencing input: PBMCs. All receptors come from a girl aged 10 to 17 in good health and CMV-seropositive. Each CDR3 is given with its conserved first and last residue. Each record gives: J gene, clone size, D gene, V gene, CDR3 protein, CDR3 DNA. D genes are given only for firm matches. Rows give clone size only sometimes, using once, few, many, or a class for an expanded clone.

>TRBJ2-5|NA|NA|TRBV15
CATSGREETQYF
TGTGCCACCAGCGGCAGGGAAGAGACCCAGTACTTC
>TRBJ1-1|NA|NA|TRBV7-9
CASSSRGANTEAFF
TGTGCCAGCAGCTCCCGGGGGGCTAACACTGAAGCTTTCTTT
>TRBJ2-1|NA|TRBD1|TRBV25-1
CASGTGDYNEQFF
TGTGCCAGCGGGACAGGGGACTACAATGAGCAGTTCTTC
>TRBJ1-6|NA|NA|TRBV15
CATSRTTGLGNSPLHF
TGTGCCACCAGCAGAACAACAGGGCTGGGAAATTCACCCCTCCACTTT
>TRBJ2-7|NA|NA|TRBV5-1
CASSLAPGQEIYEQYF
TGCGCCAGCAGCTTGGCCCCGGGACAAGAAATTTACGAGCAGTACTTC
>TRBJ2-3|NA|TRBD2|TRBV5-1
CASSPLGGGASDTQYF
TGCGCCAGCAGCCCTCTTGGCGGGGGGGCCTCAGATACGCAGTATTTT
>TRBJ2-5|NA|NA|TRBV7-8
CASSITRVRPETQYF
TGTGCCAGCAGTATCACCAGGGTGCGCCCAGAGACCCAGTACTTC
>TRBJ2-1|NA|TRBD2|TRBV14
CASSQGLAWAEQFF
TGTGCCAGCAGCCAAGGACTAGCCTGGGCTGAGCAGTTCTTC
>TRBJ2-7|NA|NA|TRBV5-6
CASSYPGVEQYF
TGTGCCAGCAGCTACCCCGGGGTCGAGCAGTACTTC
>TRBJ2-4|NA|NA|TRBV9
CASSADGVNDIQYF
TGTGCCAGCAGCGCCGACGGGGTAAACGACATTCAGTACTTC
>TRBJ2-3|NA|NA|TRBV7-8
CASSTGVPGTDTQYF
TGTGCCAGCAGTACGGGGGTGCCAGGCACAGATACGCAGTATTTT
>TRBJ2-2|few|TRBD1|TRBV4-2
CASSQAGTGSNTGELFF
TGTGCCAGCAGCCAAGCGGGGACAGGGTCTAACACCGGGGAGCTGTTTTTT
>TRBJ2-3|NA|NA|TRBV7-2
CASTKNRGAVTDTQYF
TGTGCCAGCACCAAAAATCGCGGGGCCGTCACAGATACGCAGTATTTT
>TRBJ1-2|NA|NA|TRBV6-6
CASTTGGAWGYTF
TGTGCCAGCACCACGGGGGGGGCCTGGGGCTACACCTTC
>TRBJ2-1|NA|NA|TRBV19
CASSPDRKSYNEQFF
TGTGCCAGTAGCCCCGACAGGAAATCCTACAATGAGCAGTTCTTC
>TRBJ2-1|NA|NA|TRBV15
CATSRDLDNEQFF
TGTGCCACCAGCAGAGATCTCGACAATGAGCAGTTCTTC
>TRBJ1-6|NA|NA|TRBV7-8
CASSTSSAGVGSPLHF
TGTGCCAGCAGCACCAGTTCGGCGGGGGTAGGTTCACCCCTCCACTTT
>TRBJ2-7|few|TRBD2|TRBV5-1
CASSRDYPLDEQYF
TGCGCCAGCAGCCGGGACTACCCTTTGGACGAGCAGTACTTC
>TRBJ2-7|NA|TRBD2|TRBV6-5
CASSYRLAVVSYEQYF
TGTGCCAGCAGTTACCGACTAGCGGTCGTCTCCTACGAGCAGTACTTC
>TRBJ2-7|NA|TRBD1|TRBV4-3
CASSQGTGYYEQYF
TGCGCCAGCAGCCAAGGGACAGGGTACTACGAGCAGTACTTC
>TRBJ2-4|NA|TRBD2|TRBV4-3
CASSQASGGKNIQYF
TGCGCCAGCAGCCAGGCAAGCGGGGGGAAAAACATTCAGTACTTC
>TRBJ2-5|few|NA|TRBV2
CASSGTGWVTQYF
TGTGCCAGCAGTGGTACAGGGTGGGTGACCCAGTACTTC
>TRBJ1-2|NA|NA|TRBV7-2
CASSLVSASYGYTF
TGTGCCAGCAGCTTAGTATCTGCTAGCTATGGCTACACCTTC
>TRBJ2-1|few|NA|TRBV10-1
CASSEALGGNEQFF
TGCGCCAGCAGTGAGGCCTTGGGGGGAAATGAGCAGTTCTTC
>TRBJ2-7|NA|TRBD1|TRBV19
CASSLRDRDSYEQYF
TGTGCCAGTAGTCTCCGGGACAGGGACTCCTACGAGCAGTACTTC
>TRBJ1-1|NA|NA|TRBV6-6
CASRFRGMNTEAFF
TGTGCCAGCAGATTTAGAGGGATGAACACTGAAGCTTTCTTT
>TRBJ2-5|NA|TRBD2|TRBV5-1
CASTPGLAGVETQYF
TGCGCCAGCACCCCGGGACTAGCGGGAGTTGAGACCCAGTACTTC
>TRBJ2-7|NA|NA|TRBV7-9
CASSRGGGGGVRYEQYF
TGTGCCAGCAGCAGGGGGGGCGGGGGAGGGGTACGGTACGAGCAGTACTTC
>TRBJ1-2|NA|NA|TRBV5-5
CASSLQMIYGYTF
TGTGCCAGCAGCTTACAGATGATCTATGGCTACACCTTC
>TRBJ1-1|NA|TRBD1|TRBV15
CATSRPSIVDREEAFF
TGTGCCACCAGCAGACCCTCTATCGTTGACAGGGAGGAAGCTTTCTTT
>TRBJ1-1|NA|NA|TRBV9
CASSPTGITEAFF
TGTGCCAGCAGCCCAACAGGGATCACTGAAGCTTTCTTT
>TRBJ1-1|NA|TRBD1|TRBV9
CASSVDTGGTEAFF
TGTGCCAGCAGCGTAGACACAGGGGGGACTGAAGCTTTCTTT
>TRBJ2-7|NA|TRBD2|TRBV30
CAWSRRGGAYEQYF
TGTGCCTGGAGTCGGCGCGGGGGGGCCTACGAGCAGTACTTC
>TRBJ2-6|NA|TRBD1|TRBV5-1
CASSDGTGASGANVLTF
TGCGCCAGCAGCGACGGGACAGGAGCCTCTGGGGCCAACGTCCTGACTTTC
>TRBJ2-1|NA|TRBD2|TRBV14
CASSLASGENEQFF
TGTGCCAGCAGCCTGGCTAGCGGGGAGAATGAGCAGTTCTTC
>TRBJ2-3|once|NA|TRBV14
CASSHGEVSTDTQYF
TGTGCCAGCAGCCATGGGGAGGTAAGCACAGATACGCAGTATTTT
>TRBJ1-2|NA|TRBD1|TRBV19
CASRPWTGNYSYTF
TGTGCCAGTAGGCCTTGGACAGGGAACTATAGCTACACCTTC
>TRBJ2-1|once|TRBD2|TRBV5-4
CASSWGGLAEVEQFF
TGTGCCAGCAGCTGGGGGGGACTAGCGGAGGTTGAGCAGTTCTTC
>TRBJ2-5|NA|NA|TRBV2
CASSVMETQYF
TGTGCCAGCAGTGTAATGGAGACCCAGTACTTC
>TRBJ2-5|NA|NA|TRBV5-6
CASSSWARPETQYF
TGTGCCAGCAGCTCTTGGGCCCGTCCGGAGACCCAGTACTTC
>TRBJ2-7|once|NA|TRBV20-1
CSAISSYEQYF
TGCAGTGCTATCAGTTCCTACGAGCAGTACTTC
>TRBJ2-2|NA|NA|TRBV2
CASSGGGGAGTGELFF
TGTGCCAGCAGCGGAGGTGGGGGCGCGGGCACCGGGGAGCTGTTTTTT
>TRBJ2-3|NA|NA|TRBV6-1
CASSEFGVESTDTQYF
TGTGCCAGCAGTGAATTCGGTGTCGAGAGCACAGATACGCAGTATTTT
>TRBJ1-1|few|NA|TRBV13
CASSRTAKTEAFF
TGTGCCAGCAGCAGGACAGCAAAGACTGAAGCTTTCTTT
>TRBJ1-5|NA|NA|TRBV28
CAFPEAEANSNQPQHF
TGTGCCTTCCCCGAGGCAGAAGCAAATAGCAATCAGCCCCAGCATTTT
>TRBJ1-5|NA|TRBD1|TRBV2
CASRADRERHQPQHF
TGTGCCAGCAGAGCGGACAGGGAAAGGCATCAGCCCCAGCATTTT
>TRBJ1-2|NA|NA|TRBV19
CASSIDPRPGGYGYTF
TGTGCCAGTAGTATAGATCCACGCCCCGGGGGCTATGGCTACACCTTC
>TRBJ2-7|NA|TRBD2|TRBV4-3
CASSQESGSSYEQYF
TGCGCCAGCAGCCAAGAAAGCGGGAGCTCCTACGAGCAGTACTTC